Shown below are 10 T cell receptor beta chains from a single sample sequenced in a study of T cells after yellow fever vaccination. Each CDR3 protein gets one entry after TCRdb re-called the 5' RACE reads with MiXCR. The sample lists 550,000 or so distinct CDR3 sequences, 19% occurring once. The specimen comprised PBMCs, sampled 15 days after the yellow fever booster vaccination. Receptors were obtained from a man in his thirties or forties who received the YFV17D yellow fever vaccine.

The J gene is TRBJ2-7, the V gene TRBV7-2; tentative D call: TRBD2 (6 bases). This CDR3 is 15 amino acids long. Germline CDR1 reads SGHTA; CDR2 reads FQGNSA. V was pared by 5 bases and J by 2 bases, with 16 bases between. CDR3 sequence reads: CASSDHTGLPYEQYF. In DNA, the CDR3 is TGTGCCAGCAGCGACCACACGGGACTGCCCTACGAGCAGTACTTC. The full variable domain, with the rest looked up from reference TRBV7-2 and TRBJ2-7, is GAGVSQSPSNKVTEKGKDVELRCDPISGHTALYWYRQSLGQGLEFLIYFQGNSAPDKSGLPSDRFSAERTGGSVSTLTIQRTQQEDSAVYLCASSDHTGLPYEQYFGPGTRLTVT.

This rearrangement joins TRBV19 to TRBJ2-1, with 13 bases fitting TRBD2. V gave up 3 bases and J gave up 9 bases; unmatched junction bases: 2. The CDR3 loop spans 14 amino acids. Germline V CDR1 and CDR2: LNHDA, SQIVND (reference sequence). The CDR3 region is CASSMGTSGVEQFF. The CDR3 DNA reads as TGTGCCAGTAGTATGGGGACTAGCGGGGTTGAGCAGTTCTTC.

This clonotype was counted only a few times. The V and J genes are TRBV20-1 and TRBJ2-7; the match to TRBD1 covers 8 bases. In germline, CDR1 is DFQATT, CDR2 SNEGSKA (reference sequence). V dropped 1 base and J dropped 2; count of bases not matched to a gene: 10. This CDR3 spans 16 amino acids. The CDR3 DNA reads as TGCAGTGCTAGAGGAACAGGGGGACGCAATACCTACGAGCAGTACTTC. Amino acid sequence: CSARGTGGRNTYEQYF.

The V and J genes are TRBV7-2 and TRBJ2-1; D not resolved. Germline V gene data show CDR1 as SGHTA and CDR2 as FQGNSA. CDR3 length equals 15 residues. Trimming took off 3 bases at V and 2 bases at J, with 11 bases between the two ends. CDR3 coding DNA: TGTGCCAGCAGCTTCGCTGTTTATCCCTACAATGAGCAGTTCTTC. It encodes CASSFAVYPYNEQFF.

This clonotype was recorded a few times. CDR3 in DNA: TGTGCCAGCAGTTTCCGGGGATATGACACTGAAGCTTTCTTT. Translated: CASSFRGYDTEAFF. V and J are TRBV28 and TRBJ1-1; no reliable D call. Between the trimmed V and J ends, which lost 3 bases and 3 bases, there was a span of 11 bases. CDR1 and CDR2 (germline): MDHEN, SYDVKM. The CDR3 runs to 14 residues.

V is TRBV20-1 and J is TRBJ2-7; TRBD1 aligns across 8 bases. V lost 5 bases, J lost 1 base, and 10 bases stayed unmatched. The CDR3 covers 15 residues. The V gene's germline CDR1 is DFQATT and CDR2 SNEGSKA (reference sequence). In DNA form, the CDR3 reads TGCAGTGCTGGTCCCGGGACAGGATTTTCCTACGAGCAGTACTTC. Translated: CSAGPGTGFSYEQYF.

The genes are TRBV2 and TRBJ2-3; D is unclear. V was trimmed by 5 bases and J by 1 base, leaving 7 bases between them. This CDR3 is built from 13 residues. Germline assignment: CDR1 SNHLY and CDR2 FYNNEI. CDR3 sequence (DNA): TGTGCCAGCAGTTCTATACGCACAGATACGCAGTATTTT. It specifies CASSSIRTDTQYF. Full variable domain (outside the CDR3, taken from reference TRBV2 and TRBJ2-3): EPEVTQTPSHQVTQMGQEVILRCVPISNHLYFYWYRQILGQKVEFLVSFYNNEISEKSEIFDDQFSVERPDGSNFTLKIRSTKLEDSAMYFCASSSIRTDTQYFGPGTRLTVL.

V gene TRBV7-9 combines with J gene TRBJ2-1; 7 bases match TRBD2. CDR1 is SEHNR and CDR2 is FQNEAQ in the germline V gene (reference sequence). V lost 7 bases, J lost 0 bases, and 12 bases stayed unmatched. The CDR3 has 17 residues. The CDR3 DNA reads TGTGCCAGCACCGGACAACTAGCGACGAGCTCCTACAATGAGCAGTTCTTC. Amino acids: CASTGQLATSSYNEQFF.

This clonotype appeared a few times. The genes are TRBV10-3 and TRBJ2-1; D is ambiguous. The germline V gene has CDR1 ENHRY and CDR2 SYGVKD. Trimming took 0 bases from V and 5 from J, leaving 5 bases between them. The CDR3 runs to 13 residues. CDR3 sequence: CAISESKDNEQFF. The CDR3 DNA reads TGTGCCATCAGTGAGTCTAAGGACAATGAGCAGTTCTTC.

The V call is TRBV5-6, the J call TRBJ2-7, with D possibly TRBD2 on 5 matching bases. CDR1 SGHDT and CDR2 YYEEEE come from the germline V gene. V dropped 0 bases and J dropped 9 bases, with 16 bases sitting between them. CDR3 size: 14 residues. CDR3 DNA sequence: TGTGCCAGCAGCTTGGCCTATCCCGGACTCGTGCAGTACTTC. Amino acids: CASSLAYPGLVQYF.